This TCR beta chain was found in a study of Ad26.COV2.S vaccination and SARS-CoV-2 variants. Study background: Donor got 5x10^10 or 1x10^11 viral particles of Ad26.COV2.S.

Generated by immunoSEQ multiplex PCR, the TCRdb table keeps only in-frame clones and is missing some. The table has 450,000 to 550,000 clones, 80% to 90% seen once. Per germline, CDR1 LNHNV and CDR2 YYDKDF (reference sequence). This CDR3 is built from 14 residues. V lost 5 bases to trimming and J lost 2 bases; unmatched junction nucleotides: 4. The treatment here: 19 received Ad26.COV2.S at low or high dose, single or two shots; 5 received placebo; per-sample allocation not given. After the first vaccine or placebo injection, samples were drawn on day 63. Sequencing used peripheral blood, obtained in a trial of Ad26.COV2.S vaccine versus placebo. V gene TRBV15 combines with J gene TRBJ2-5, with TRBD2 identical over 8 bases. This receptor was taken from a person aged 18-60 years who received the Ad26.COV2.S COVID-19 vaccine or a placebo. As DNA, the CDR3 is TGTGCCACCAGCTCGGGGGGGGGACAAGAGACCCAGTACTTC. This gives the protein CATSSGGGQETQYF.